These 17 T cell receptor beta chains were all obtained from the same sample, sequenced in a study of identical twins (dated by TCRdb to 2016 to 2018). The library was prepared using 5' RACE. Sequencer: Illumina HiSeq 2000. The public reads were quality trimmed at Q25 with fastp and then assembled into clones with MiXCR by TCRdb, keeping productive beta chains. When rows share a CDR3 protein, they turn into one entry using the most common DNA and genes. Within this sample are hundreds of thousands of distinct CDR3 sequences, with over 8.5% of them counted one time only. Clones ranked in the top ten supply 0.98% of the sample. The same data also went into a second study, on yellow fever vaccine responses in identical twins.

The sample comprised PBMCs. The source is a young woman in good health.

J is TRBJ2-2 and V is TRBV4-2; the D gene is possibly TRBD2 (5 bases). This CDR3 is 16 amino acids long. Germline assignment: CDR1 LGHNA and CDR2 YNFKEQ. Between the trimmed V and J ends, which lost 2 bases and 2 bases, there was a span of 12 bases. This CDR3 reads CASSQLSGGNTGELFF. In DNA form, the CDR3 reads TGTGCCAGCAGCCAATTAAGCGGCGGTAACACCGGGGAGCTGTTTTTT.

The V gene is TRBV11-3, the J gene TRBJ2-7; 8 positions agree with TRBD1. V lost 4 bases, J lost 2 bases, and 7 bases stayed unmatched. Germline-derived CDR1 and CDR2 are SGHNT and YENEEA. The CDR3 has 15 residues. The DNA of the CDR3 is TGTGCCAGCAGCTCGGGACAGGCAAACCCCTACGAGCAGTACTTC. Protein sequence: CASSSGQANPYEQYF.

In its sample, this clonotype was seen many times. V is TRBV7-2 and J is TRBJ2-7; D is ambiguous. Trimming took off 1 base at V and 5 bases at J, with 6 bases between the two ends. CDR1 is SGHTA, CDR2 FQGNSA, per germline. CDR3 size: 12 residues. CDR3 sequence: CASSLDRDEQYF. The CDR3 nucleotides are TGTGCCAGCAGCTTAGACCGGGACGAGCAGTACTTC.

Only a few counts were recorded for this clonotype. This chain connects TRBV20-1 to TRBJ1-2, with D perhaps TRBD1 (6 bases). Germline CDR1 DFQATT, CDR2 SNEGSKA (reference sequence). This CDR3 has 14 residues. V was clipped by 0 bases and J by 3 bases, with 11 bases between them. The CDR3 loop is CSARDTQGDYGYTF. The CDR3 DNA reads TGCAGTGCTAGAGATACACAGGGCGACTATGGCTACACCTTC.

The sample holds many counts of this clonotype. The chain carries TRBV10-2 and TRBJ2-1; TRBD2 matches 13 bases. The CDR3 runs 15 residues. The germline V gene encodes CDR1 WSHSY and CDR2 SAAADI. Trimming took 4 bases from V and 4 from J; bases not matched to a gene: 1. The CDR3 loop reads CASSGLAGGYNEQFF. The DNA of the CDR3 is TGCGCCAGCAGTGGACTAGCGGGAGGATACAATGAGCAGTTCTTC.

This clonotype was seen only a few times. The CDR3 here is CASSWRPGRQITDTQYF. The CDR3 region has the DNA TGCGCCAGCAGCTGGAGACCCGGTAGACAGATCACAGATACGCAGTATTTT. The chain recombines TRBV5-1 with TRBJ2-3, with D perhaps TRBD1 (5 bases). The ends were cut back, 3 bases at V and 2 bases at J, with 19 bases in the middle. CDR1 and CDR2 from the germline V gene are SGHRS and YFSETQ. The CDR3 loop spans 17 amino acids.

The sample holds a few counts of this clonotype. V and J are TRBV7-9 and TRBJ2-3, with a tentative D call TRBD2 (5 bases). CDR1 is SEHNR, CDR2 FQNEAQ, per germline (reference sequence). There are 16 residues in the CDR3. The V end lost 5 bases, the J end lost 2 bases, and 17 bases lay between the germline ends. CDR3 in amino acids: CASSPFLSGNTDTQYF. DNA for the CDR3: TGTGCCAGCAGCCCCTTCTTATCGGGGAACACAGATACGCAGTATTTT.

V usage is TRBV18 and J usage is TRBJ2-5; 9 bases line up with TRBD1. Losses at the gene ends were 2 bases for V and 0 bases for J; bases not matched to a gene: 4. CDR3 length: 16 amino acids. CDR1 KGHSH and CDR2 LQKENI come from the germline V gene. The CDR3 spells CASSPFRTGDQETQYF. CDR3 DNA: TGTGCCAGCTCACCATTCAGGACAGGGGACCAAGAGACCCAGTACTTC.

This clonotype was detected only a few times. The chain links TRBV4-1 to TRBJ1-1, with D uncertain. V was clipped by 0 bases and J by 0 bases, with 11 bases between them. CDR3 length equals 16 residues. Germline V gene data show CDR1 as MGHRA and CDR2 as YSYEKL. The CDR3 DNA reads TGCGCCAGCAGCCAAGATCTGGGAGCCATGAACACTGAAGCTTTCTTT. It yields the protein CASSQDLGAMNTEAFF.

This clonotype was observed a handful of times. CDR3 loop: CASSQGRVFQPQHF. Written as DNA, the CDR3 is TGTGCCAGCAGCCAGGGAAGGGTTTTCCAGCCCCAGCATTTT. The chain combines TRBV5-6 with TRBJ1-5; D may be TRBD1 (5 bases). The germline V gene encodes CDR1 SGHDT and CDR2 YYEEEE. Trimming took 4 bases from V and 7 from J, leaving 15 bases between them. The CDR3 totals 14 residues.

This rearrangement joins TRBV11-2 to TRBJ2-2; 12 positions agree with TRBD2. The V segment lost 4 bases and the J segment 3 bases; nucleotides outside the gene matches: 12. Germline V gene sequence: CDR1 SGHAT, CDR2 FQNNGV. CDR3 length equals 19 residues. This CDR3 reads CASSSRLAGAAGDTGELFF. The DNA of the CDR3 is TGTGCCAGCAGCTCTAGACTAGCGGGGGCCGCAGGGGACACCGGGGAGCTGTTTTTT. Based on the CDR3 plus reference TRBV11-2 and TRBJ2-2, the full variable domain is EAGVAQSPRYKIIEKRQSVAFWCNPISGHATLYWYQQILGQGPKLLIQFQNNGVVDDSQLPKDRFSAERLKGVDSTLKIQPAKLEDSAVYLCASSSRLAGAAGDTGELFFGEGSRLTVL.

V and J are TRBV19 and TRBJ2-5; 11 bases are shared with TRBD2. The CDR3 has 16 residues. V gave up 3 bases and J gave up 2 bases; unmatched junction bases: 5. Germline lookup yields CDR1 LNHDA and CDR2 SQIVND (reference sequence). The CDR3 reads CASSIVVAGGQETQYF. The CDR3 region has the DNA TGTGCCAGTAGTATTGTGGTAGCGGGGGGGCAAGAGACCCAGTACTTC.

This chain uses TRBV14 with TRBJ2-3, with D unresolved. CDR3 length: 15 residues. The V and J ends lost 1 base and 8 bases respectively, with 16 bases between them. Germline V lookup: CDR1 SGHDN, CDR2 FVKESK. CDR3 sequence reads: CASSQAPIRGVTQYF. The CDR3 coding sequence is TGTGCCAGCAGCCAAGCCCCGATAAGAGGAGTTACGCAGTATTTT.

The table lists this clonotype with a few counts. The rearrangement joins TRBV19 to TRBJ1-1; 7 bases are shared with TRBD1. V lost 0 bases and J lost 7; bases outside the gene matches: 11. The CDR3 is 16 amino acids. Germline CDR1 LNHDA, CDR2 SQIVND (reference sequence). CDR3 loop: CASSIDRPPRGIEAFF. CDR3 nucleotides: TGTGCCAGTAGTATAGATCGACCGCCCAGGGGGATTGAAGCTTTCTTT. Combining the CDR3 with reference TRBV19 and TRBJ1-1 gives the whole variable domain DGGITQSPKYLFRKEGQNVTLSCEQNLNHDAMYWYRQDPGQGLRLIYYSQIVNDFQKGDIAEGYSVSREKKESFPLTVTSAQKNPTAFYLCASSIDRPPRGIEAFFGQGTRLTVV.

At least ten counts were recorded for this clonotype. The rearrangement uses TRBV5-1 and TRBJ1-6; D may be TRBD1 (6 bases). The germline CDR1 and CDR2 sequences are SGHRS and YFSETQ. The V and J ends lost 4 bases and 5 bases respectively, with 13 bases between them. This CDR3 is 15 amino acids long. CDR3 sequence: CASSSSRGDNSPLHF. CDR3 sequence (DNA): TGCGCCAGCAGCAGCAGCAGGGGAGATAATTCACCCCTCCACTTT.

This clonotype was picked up a small number of times. The rearrangement uses TRBV7-8 and TRBJ2-7, with D hard to call. Germline V gene sequence: CDR1 SGHVS, CDR2 FQNEAQ. CDR3 size: 14 residues. The V gene lost 4 bases and the J gene lost 7 bases, with 17 bases spanning the gap. The CDR3 sequence is CASSSSMSVLEQYF. DNA for the CDR3: TGTGCCAGCAGCTCCTCCATGTCCGTCTTGGAGCAGTACTTC.

This chain uses TRBV7-2 with TRBJ1-2; 7 positions agree with TRBD1. Germline V gives CDR1 SGHTA, CDR2 FQGNSA. This CDR3 region has 14 residues. Trimming removed 1 base from V and 7 bases from J; junction bases left unmatched: 6. The DNA for the CDR3 is TGTGCCAGCAGCTTAGGGGAGGGGGCAAGTGGCTACACCTTC. Translating it yields CASSLGEGASGYTF.